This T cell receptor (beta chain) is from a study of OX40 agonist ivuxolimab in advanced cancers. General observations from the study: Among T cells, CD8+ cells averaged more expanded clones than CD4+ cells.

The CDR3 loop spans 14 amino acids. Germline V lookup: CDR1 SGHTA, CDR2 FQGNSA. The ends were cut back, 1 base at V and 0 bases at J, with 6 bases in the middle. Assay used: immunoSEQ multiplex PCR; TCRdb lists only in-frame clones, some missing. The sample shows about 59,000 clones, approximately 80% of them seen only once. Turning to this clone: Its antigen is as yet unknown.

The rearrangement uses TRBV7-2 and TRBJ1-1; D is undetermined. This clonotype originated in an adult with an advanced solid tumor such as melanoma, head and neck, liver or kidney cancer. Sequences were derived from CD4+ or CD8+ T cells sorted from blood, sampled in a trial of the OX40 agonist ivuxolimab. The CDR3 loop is CASSLEEMNTEAFF. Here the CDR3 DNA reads TGTGCCAGCAGCTTAGAAGAGATGAACACTGAAGCTTTCTTT.